Presented here are 13 T cell receptor beta chains from one specimen sequenced in a study of control samples from healthy donors and cancer patients. The repertoire was sequenced with immunoSEQ multiplex PCR; TCRdb's copy has only in-frame clones and lacks some. The sample has around 95,000 clones; about 88% are singletons. Specimen: blood. The receptors derive from a woman between 50 and 59 years old in good health.

The V call is TRBV7-6, the J call TRBJ1-4; no definite D call. This CDR3 is 15 amino acids long. Trimming removed 1 base from V and 3 bases from J, with 9 bases in between. CDR1 SGHVS and CDR2 FNYEAQ come from the germline V gene. The CDR3 nucleotides are TGTGCCAGCAGCTTAGAGGAACGAGCTAATGAAAAACTGTTTTTT. This translates into CASSLEERANEKLFF.

This sequence joins TRBV7-9 and TRBJ1-5; D call uncertain. This CDR3 contains 15 residues. Looked up from germline, CDR1 is SEHNR and CDR2 is FQNEAQ (reference sequence). Trimming took off 4 bases at V and 2 bases at J, with 12 bases between the two ends. In nucleotides, the CDR3 is TGTGCCAGCAGCTCCACAGAGTGGGGCAATCAGCCCCAGCATTTT. The encoded protein is CASSSTEWGNQPQHF. Drawing the rest from reference TRBV7-9 and TRBJ1-5, the complete variable domain is DTGVSQNPRHKITKRGQNVTFRCDPISEHNRLYWYRQTLGQGPEFLTYFQNEAQLEKSRLLSDRFSAERPKGSFSTLEIQRTEQGDSAMYLCASSSTEWGNQPQHFGDGTRLSIL.

The J gene is TRBJ1-1, the V gene TRBV6-6; TRBD1 matches at 8 bases. Germline values: CDR1 MNHNY, CDR2 SVGAGI (reference sequence). With V trimmed by 11 bases and J by 0 bases, 5 bases remained unmatched. The length of the CDR3 is 13 residues. CDR3 amino acids: CAGGTGMNTEAFF. The CDR3 nucleotides are TGTGCCGGCGGGACAGGCATGAACACTGAAGCTTTCTTT.

V usage is TRBV5-1 and J usage is TRBJ2-1; D gene uncertain. V lost 2 bases to trimming and J lost 4 bases, with 7 bases between them. The V gene's germline CDR1 is SGHRS and CDR2 YFSETQ. The length of the CDR3 is 13 residues. This CDR3 reads CASSFSNYNEQFF. The CDR3 DNA reads as TGCGCCAGCAGCTTCAGCAATTACAATGAGCAGTTCTTC.

The chain joins TRBV4-3 to TRBJ1-5; D not certain. V gave up 4 bases and J gave up 1 base, with 5 bases separating them. The CDR3 sequence is 13 residues long. Germline V CDR1 and CDR2: LGHNA, YSLEER. CDR3 region: CASSLESNQPQHF. Written as DNA, the CDR3 is TGCGCCAGCAGCCTTGAGAGCAATCAGCCCCAGCATTTT.

The V call is TRBV6-4, the J call TRBJ2-3, with TRBD1 matching over 9 bases. J was trimmed by 2 bases and V by 0 bases; bases with no gene match: 3. Looked up from germline, CDR1 is MRHNA and CDR2 is SNTAGT. The CDR3 is 16 amino acids. The CDR3 region has the DNA TGTGCCAGCAGTGACTCGACACAGGGGGCCACAGATACGCAGTATTTT. Its translation is CASSDSTQGATDTQYF.

V and J are TRBV3-1 (or the pseudogene TRBV3-2) and TRBJ2-2; maybe TRBD2 (5 bases). The V end was cut by 4 bases, the J end by 0 bases, with 9 bases between. CDR3 length equals 15 residues. Germline CDR1 and CDR2: LGHDT and YNNKEL (reference sequence). The CDR3 reads CASSLAPSNTGELFF. The CDR3 nucleotides read TGTGCCAGCAGCCTAGCGCCCTCGAACACCGGGGAGCTGTTTTTT.

In DNA form, the CDR3 reads TGCGCCAGCAGCCAAGGAGCGCTAGCGGGACAAGAGACCCAGTACTTC. This gives the protein CASSQGALAGQETQYF. J is TRBJ2-5 and V is TRBV4-3; 9 bases align to TRBD2. With V trimmed by 1 base and J by 2 bases, 5 bases remained unmatched. Germline assignment: CDR1 LGHNA and CDR2 YSLEER. The CDR3 runs to 16 residues.

V gene TRBV5-6 combines with J gene TRBJ2-5, with 13 bases aligning to TRBD2. Losses at the gene ends were 2 bases for V and 11 bases for J; bases not matched to a gene: 12. The CDR3 runs 16 residues. The germline V gene encodes CDR1 SGHDT and CDR2 YYEEEE. The CDR3 DNA reads as TGTGCCAGCAGCTTAAATCAGGGACTAGCGGGGCCGCTACAGTACTTC. It specifies CASSLNQGLAGPLQYF.

This clone was seen a few times. Other nucleotide sequences in the sample specify the same CDR3. The CDR3 is CASSFRPTDTQYF. In DNA, the CDR3 is TGTGCCAGCAGTTTCAGGCCCACAGATACGCAGTATTTT. The chain links TRBV27 to TRBJ2-3; D ambiguous. CDR1 and CDR2 from the germline V gene are MNHEY and SMNVEV (reference sequence). V lost 3 bases and J lost 2, with 6 bases in between. The CDR3 length is 13 residues.

This clone turned up a few times. The chain joins TRBV2 to TRBJ2-7; weak D call: TRBD2 (5 bases). Trimming took off 6 bases at V and 0 bases at J, with 6 bases between the two ends. CDR3 length equals 12 residues. The germline CDR1 and CDR2 sequences are SNHLY and FYNNEI. For the CDR3, the DNA is TGTGCCAGCAGCCGGGACTCCTACGAGCAGTACTTC. Translation: CASSRDSYEQYF.

This clone was recorded once. J is TRBJ2-2 and V is TRBV11-2; D is undetermined. The CDR3 is made up of 14 amino acids. Trimming took off 1 base at V and 6 bases at J, with 9 bases between the two ends. The germline CDR1 and CDR2 sequences are SGHAT and FQNNGV. The CDR3 region is CASSLGLASGELFF. CDR3 in DNA: TGTGCCAGCAGCTTAGGACTTGCTTCCGGGGAGCTGTTTTTT.

V and J are TRBV6-5 and TRBJ1-3; 7 bases map to TRBD1. This CDR3 is 15 amino acids long. Germline loops: CDR1 MNHEY, CDR2 SVGAGI. V shed 4 bases and J 4 bases; nucleotides not matched to a gene: 7. CDR3 protein: CASSLQGGPGNTIYF. In nucleotides, the CDR3 is TGTGCCAGCAGTTTGCAGGGGGGGCCCGGAAACACCATATATTTT.